This T cell receptor (beta chain) was obtained from a study of graft-versus-host responses after intestinal transplantation. The assay was immunoSEQ multiplex PCR, and TCRdb's table has in-frame clones only and misses some. Altogether roughly 10,000 clones are present, about 94% being singletons, with the ten largest covering about 2.2%. Comment on this clone: Its specificity is not known.

The CDR3 sequence is 13 residues long. V was shortened by 4 bases and J by 3 bases, with 10 bases between the two germline ends. CDR1 and CDR2 from the germline V gene are SGHVS and FNYEAQ. Findings of the study overall: The recipient marrow held GvH clones, and some of them showed up first in ileum or blood.

This chain links TRBV7-6 with TRBJ2-7, with D possibly called TRBD1 or TRBD2 (5 bases each). The origin of this receptor is a human patient who received an intestinal transplant, so some T cells may come from the graft donor. The sequencing here drew on PBMCs, taken 8 days after intestinal transplant. The CDR3 is CASSSGPNYEQYF. In DNA form, the CDR3 reads TGTGCCAGCAGCTCGGGACCCAACTACGAGCAGTACTTC.